This TCR beta chain was sequenced in a study of regulatory T cells in long-lasting Graves disease listed by TCRdb under 2021. As for the study more broadly: Newly diagnosed Graves' disease patients had taken antithyroid drugs for less than 3 months. A total of about 35 samples underwent TCR sequencing, from about 13 patients with persistent Graves' disease and 20 patients with newly diagnosed Graves' disease. Persistent Graves' disease patients were compared with newly diagnosed Graves' disease patients by peripheral blood TCR sequencing and RNA sequencing. The study took place in China and was registered as a clinical trial.

The CDR3, cysteine through phenylalanine, is 10 amino acids long. Kept here is only the CDR3 DNA, which spans 30 bases and is read in frame from base 1. Per the germline V gene, SQVTM is the CDR1 and ANQGSEA is the CDR2. The library came from multiplex PCR. Reads for this sample came from an Illumina HiSeq 4000. To build TCR beta libraries, CDR3 regions were amplified by Arm-PCR using iRepertoire HTBI primers. PCR products were gel purified before sequencing. As for how the authors treated the data: A total of roughly 58 TRBV and more than twelve TRBJ segments were identified across samples and were used for gene usage analysis of CDR3 amino acid clonotypes. Filtered high-quality paired reads were merged into contigs using COPE and FqMerger. BLAST was used to align contigs to IMGT TRBV, TRBD and TRBJ reference genes, with CDR3 defined following IMGT. Any clonotype with a frequency above 0.1% was counted as a highly expanded clone. Repertoire diversity was measured by Shannon entropy, and V-J evenness by the Gini coefficient. Clonotypes shared by more than one individual were considered public. Through fastp at Q25 and MiXCR, TCRdb rebuilt clones from the public reads, retaining in-frame beta chains. One record per CDR3 amino acid sequence lists the most common genes and DNA. TCRdb, not the original authors, processed these V and J calls. Here the sample has fewer than 500,000 distinct CDR3 sequences; about 16% occur a single time. The ten largest clonotypes hold approximately 12% of the sample.

Remarks on this clonotype: This receptor's antigen is unknown. Relative to the germline gene, one junction end is altered; a read error may explain this.

The paper as a whole reports these results and caveats: Compared with newly diagnosed patients, patients with persistent Graves' disease had lower TCR Shannon entropy and fewer highly expanded clones, which suggests clonal expansion. Because the primary lesion, thyroid tissue, could not be accessed, the study looked at peripheral blood alone. Sequencing and analysis were limited to the TCR beta chain. Persistent disease showed preferential use of TRBV28, TRBJ1-2 and TRBJ2-5, whereas newly diagnosed disease favored TRBV20-1 and TRBJ2-1. As a limitation, the authors acknowledged that the small sample size may reduce accuracy. A larger number of public clonotypes was shared among persistent patients (fewer than 3,000) than among newly diagnosed patients (around 970).

In the paper's terms, the time point label means: newly diagnosed GD, antithyroid drugs for less than 3 months. For both TCR sequencing and RNA sequencing, RNA was extracted from PBMCs in TRIzol. Graves' disease was diagnosed according to American Thyroid Association guidelines. The patients came from an endocrinology department in Xi'an, China. Each patient gave approximately 9.7 milliliters of peripheral blood, collected in an EDTA anticoagulant tube. PBMCs were isolated by Ficoll Paque Plus density gradient separation without further T cell sorting. An Agilent 2100 Bioanalyzer and agarose gel were used to check RNA quality, while a NanoDrop 2000 measured RNA concentration. These records were also assigned to another study, of T cells in Graves' hyperthyroidism and ophthalmopathy. Reported in the second study: Stable Graves' hyperthyroidism was defined as the absence of progression to ophthalmopathy over 18 months of follow-up. Hyperthyroidism patients were aged 18 to 65 years and newly diagnosed, with disease duration of less than 2 months. Patients with uncontrolled infections, other autoimmune diseases, pregnancy or lactation were excluded. Clinical symptoms, serum thyroxine and TRAb, thyroid ultrasound, and orbital computed tomography formed the basis for the diagnoses. The TCR CDR3 was subjected to a first round of RT-PCR using the HTBI primer set and the Qiagen OneStep RT-PCR kit. Most expanded thyroid clonotypes (frequency above 0.001) were also detected in blood, a finding suggesting that blood repertoires may reflect thyroid immune responses. In cross-validation, a model built on a 13 V-J signature told ophthalmopathy apart from stable hyperthyroidism with over 85% sensitivity and 81% to 82% specificity, and in testing the same model reached 80%/75%. In validation, progression to ophthalmopathy was predicted by the model with nearly 71% sensitivity and 72% to 85% specificity, a median of approximately 6.5 months before onset. To identify distinguishing TCR V-J signatures, a discovery cohort of 90 to 100 patients was used, comprising approximately 40 with Graves' ophthalmopathy and roughly 60 with stable Graves' hyperthyroidism. Whether ophthalmopathy could be predicted prospectively was tested in an independent validation cohort made up of roughly 19 hyperthyroidism patients plus 17 patients who later progressed to ophthalmopathy. For training and testing, the 100 or so patients in the discovery cohort were randomly divided in a 7:3 ratio. In roughly six Graves' hyperthyroidism patients, the study also compared T-cell repertoires from thyroid tissue with T-cell repertoires from blood. After sampling, hyperthyroidism patients received methimazole starting at 30 mg daily, and ophthalmopathy patients received high-dose intravenous methylprednisolone. Libraries were constructed in a second round of multiplex PCR, after which size selection and purification were performed. The libraries were sequenced on an Illumina HiSeq2000 using paired-end 100 bp reads. SOAPnuke was used to process the raw data, with reads discarded if the reads contained adapters or uncalled bases, had a mean Phred below 15, or lacked an exact constant-primer or identifier match. High-quality paired reads were merged using COPE v1.2.5, and each unique nucleotide sequence was defined as a clonotype. MiTCR v1.1 was used to align clonotypes to the IMGT TRBV, TRBD and TRBJ reference segments. Analysis was restricted to V-J combinations with a frequency above 0.0001, which covered about 99% of repertoires. The TCS score was defined as F50 (clonal expansion) divided by E x V (chaos), with BLOSUM62-based TCRdist calculated between CDR3 peptides within each V-J. Welch's t-statistics and random forest reduced 514 V-J features to roughly 13, which were used in a naive Bayes classifier (R e1071). Sample size was not statistically predetermined, and blinding of investigators to group allocation was not performed. According to the paper, TCR Vbeta CDR3 sequencing was carried out on 135 peripheral blood samples, which came from over 40 ophthalmopathy, some 73 hyperthyroidism and approximately 17 progressor patients.

The origin of this receptor is a man aged 40-49 years with Graves disease. Donor details come from another sample of the same person, matched by shared clones. Sequences were derived from peripheral blood mononuclear cells (PBMCs), sampled at new diagnosis, from a patient treated with antithyroid drugs. The rearrangement combines TRBV29-1 with TRBJ2-1; TRBD2 is a weak D gene call, 5 bases matching. The CDR3 region reads CSVDYDEQFF. Read as DNA, the sequence is TGCAGCGTCGACTACGATGAGCAGTTCTTC.